This paragraph covers one T cell receptor (beta chain) sequence. Its antigen is undetermined. The source of the sample is a study of OX40 agonist ivuxolimab in advanced cancers. Notes on the study in general: Antigen specificity was not determined for the expanded peripheral T cells. The mean number of expanded clones was higher in CD8+ T cells than in CD4+.

Repertoires were generated with immunoSEQ multiplex PCR, while TCRdb's copy carries only in-frame clones and drops some. The table has around 98,000 clones, 87% seen once. The V gene end was trimmed by 3 bases and the J gene end by 1 base; junction bases not matched to a gene: 4. Germline V gives CDR1 LGHNA, CDR2 YSLEER. This CDR3 has 16 amino acids. The sequencing here drew on CD4+ or CD8+ T cells sorted from blood, taken in a trial of the OX40 agonist ivuxolimab. This TCR was sampled from an adult with an advanced solid tumor such as melanoma, head and neck, liver or kidney cancer. The chain joins TRBV4-3 to TRBJ2-3; TRBD1 matches 10 bases. The CDR3 coding sequence is TGCGCCAGCAGCCAGGCCGGGACAGGGGGCACAGATACGCAGTATTTT. This codes for CASSQAGTGGTDTQYF.